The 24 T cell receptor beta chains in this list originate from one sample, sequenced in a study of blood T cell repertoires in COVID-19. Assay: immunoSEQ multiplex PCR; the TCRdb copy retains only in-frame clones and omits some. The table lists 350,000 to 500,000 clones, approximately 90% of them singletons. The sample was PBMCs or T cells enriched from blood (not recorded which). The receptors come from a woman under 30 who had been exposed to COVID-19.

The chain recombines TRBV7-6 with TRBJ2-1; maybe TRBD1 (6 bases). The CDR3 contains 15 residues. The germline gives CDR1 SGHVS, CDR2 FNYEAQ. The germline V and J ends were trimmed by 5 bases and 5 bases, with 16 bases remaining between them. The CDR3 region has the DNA TGTGCCAGCAGCCAGAACCCGACAGGAAACAATGAGCAGTTCTTC. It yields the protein CASSQNPTGNNEQFF.

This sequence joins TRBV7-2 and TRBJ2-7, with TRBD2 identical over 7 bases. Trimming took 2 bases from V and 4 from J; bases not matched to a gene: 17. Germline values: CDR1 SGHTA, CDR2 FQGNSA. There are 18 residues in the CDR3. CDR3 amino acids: CASSLRGPGEGSPYEQYF. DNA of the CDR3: TGTGCCAGCAGCTTAAGGGGACCGGGGGAGGGGTCCCCTTACGAGCAGTACTTC.

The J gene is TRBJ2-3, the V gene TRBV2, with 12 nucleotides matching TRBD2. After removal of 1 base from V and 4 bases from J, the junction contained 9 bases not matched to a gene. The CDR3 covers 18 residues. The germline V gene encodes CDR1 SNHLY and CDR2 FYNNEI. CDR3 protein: CASSEVASGGADADTQYF. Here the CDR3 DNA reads TGTGCCAGCAGTGAAGTAGCTAGCGGGGGGGCTGACGCAGATACGCAGTATTTT.

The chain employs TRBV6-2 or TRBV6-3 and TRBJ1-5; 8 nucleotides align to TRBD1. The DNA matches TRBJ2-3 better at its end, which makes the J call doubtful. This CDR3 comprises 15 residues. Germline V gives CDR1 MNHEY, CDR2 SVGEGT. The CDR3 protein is CASSYGQGGGQPQYF. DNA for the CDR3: TGTGCCAGCAGTTACGGACAGGGAGGAGGGCAGCCCCAGTATTTT.

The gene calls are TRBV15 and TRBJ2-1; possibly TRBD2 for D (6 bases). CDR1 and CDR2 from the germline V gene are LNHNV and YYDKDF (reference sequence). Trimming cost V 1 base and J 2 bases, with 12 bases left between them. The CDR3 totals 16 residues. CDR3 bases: TGTGCCACCAGCAGAGGGGGACGCGGGACCTACAATGAGCAGTTCTTC. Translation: CATSRGGRGTYNEQFF. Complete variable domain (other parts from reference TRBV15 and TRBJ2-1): DAMVIQNPRYQVTQFGKPVTLSCSQTLNHNVMYWYQQKSSQAPKLLFHYYDKDFNNEADTPDNFQSRRPNTSFCFLDIRSPGLGDTAMYLCATSRGGRGTYNEQFFGPGTRLTVL.

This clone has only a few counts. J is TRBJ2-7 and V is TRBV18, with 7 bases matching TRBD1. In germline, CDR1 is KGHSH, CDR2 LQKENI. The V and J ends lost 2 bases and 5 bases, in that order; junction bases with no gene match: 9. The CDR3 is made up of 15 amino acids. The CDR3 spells CASSPRTGARDEQYF. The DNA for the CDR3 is TGTGCCAGCTCACCAAGGACAGGAGCTCGGGACGAGCAGTACTTC.

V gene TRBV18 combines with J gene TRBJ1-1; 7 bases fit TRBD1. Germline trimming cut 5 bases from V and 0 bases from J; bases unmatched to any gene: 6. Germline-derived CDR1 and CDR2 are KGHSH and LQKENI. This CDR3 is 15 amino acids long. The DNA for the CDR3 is TGTGCCAGCTCATCCGCGACAGGGATGAACACTGAAGCTTTCTTT. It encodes CASSSATGMNTEAFF.

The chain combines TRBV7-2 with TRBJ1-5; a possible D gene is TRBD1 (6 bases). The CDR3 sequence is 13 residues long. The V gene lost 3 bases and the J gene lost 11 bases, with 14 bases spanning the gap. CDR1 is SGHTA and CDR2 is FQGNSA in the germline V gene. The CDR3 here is CASSFDRQETQHF. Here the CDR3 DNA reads TGTGCCAGCAGCTTCGACCGACAGGAGACCCAGCATTTT.

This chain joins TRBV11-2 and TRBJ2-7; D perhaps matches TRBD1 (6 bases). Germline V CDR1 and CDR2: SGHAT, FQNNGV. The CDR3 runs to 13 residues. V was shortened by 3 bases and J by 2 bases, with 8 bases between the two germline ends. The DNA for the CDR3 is TGTGCCAGCAGCTTGGGGGCGACCTACGAGCAGTACTTC. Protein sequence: CASSLGATYEQYF.

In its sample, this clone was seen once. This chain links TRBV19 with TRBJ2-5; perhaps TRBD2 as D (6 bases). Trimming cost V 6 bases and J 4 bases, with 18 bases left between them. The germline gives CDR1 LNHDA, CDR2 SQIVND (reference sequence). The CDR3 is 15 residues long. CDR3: CASSILALVGETQYF. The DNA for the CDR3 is TGTGCCAGTAGCATTCTAGCGCTGGTCGGAGAGACCCAGTACTTC. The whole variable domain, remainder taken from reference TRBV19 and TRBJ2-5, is DGGITQSPKYLFRKEGQNVTLSCEQNLNHDAMYWYRQDPGQGLRLIYYSQIVNDFQKGDIAEGYSVSREKKESFPLTVTSAQKNPTAFYLCASSILALVGETQYFGPGTRLLVL.

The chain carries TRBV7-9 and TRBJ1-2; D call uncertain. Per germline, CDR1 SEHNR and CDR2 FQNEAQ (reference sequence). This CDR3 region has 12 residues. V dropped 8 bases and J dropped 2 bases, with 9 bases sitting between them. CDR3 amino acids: CASAAVNYGYTF. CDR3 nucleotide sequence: TGTGCCAGCGCCGCAGTCAACTATGGCTACACCTTC.

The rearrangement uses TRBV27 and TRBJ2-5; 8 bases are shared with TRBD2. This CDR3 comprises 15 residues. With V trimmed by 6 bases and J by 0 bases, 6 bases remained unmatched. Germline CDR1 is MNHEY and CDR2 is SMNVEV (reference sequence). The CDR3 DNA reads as TGTGCCAGCAGCGCCGGGACTAGTTACCAAGAGACCCAGTACTTC. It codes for CASSAGTSYQETQYF.

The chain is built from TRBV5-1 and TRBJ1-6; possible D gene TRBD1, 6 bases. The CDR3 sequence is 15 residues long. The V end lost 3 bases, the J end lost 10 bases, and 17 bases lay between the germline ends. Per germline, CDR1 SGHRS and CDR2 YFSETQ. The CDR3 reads CASSSRQDFGSPLHF. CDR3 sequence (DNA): TGCGCCAGCAGCTCGCGACAGGACTTCGGGTCACCCCTCCACTTT.

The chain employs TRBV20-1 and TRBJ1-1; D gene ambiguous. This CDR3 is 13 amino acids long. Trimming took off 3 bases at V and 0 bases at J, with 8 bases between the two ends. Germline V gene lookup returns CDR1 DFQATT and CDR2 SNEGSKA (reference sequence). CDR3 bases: TGCAGTGCTAGTTCATCGGTGAACACTGAAGCTTTCTTT. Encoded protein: CSASSSVNTEAFF.

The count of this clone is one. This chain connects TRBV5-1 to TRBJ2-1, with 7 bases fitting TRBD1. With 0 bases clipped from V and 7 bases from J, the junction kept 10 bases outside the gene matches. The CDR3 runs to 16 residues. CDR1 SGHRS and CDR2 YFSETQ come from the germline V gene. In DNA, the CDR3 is TGCGCCAGCAGCTTGGGATGGACAGGTGTAGGGAATGAGCAGTTCTTC. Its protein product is CASSLGWTGVGNEQFF. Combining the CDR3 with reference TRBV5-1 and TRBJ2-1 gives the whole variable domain KAGVTQTPRYLIKTRGQQVTLSCSPISGHRSVSWYQQTPGQGLQFLFEYFSETQRNKGNFPGRFSGRQFSNSRSEMNVSTLELGDSALYLCASSLGWTGVGNEQFFGPGTRLTVL.

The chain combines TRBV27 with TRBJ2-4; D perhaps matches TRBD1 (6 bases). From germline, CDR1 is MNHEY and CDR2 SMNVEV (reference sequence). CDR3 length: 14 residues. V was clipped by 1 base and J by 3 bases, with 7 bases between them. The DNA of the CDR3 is TGTGCCAGCAGTTTATTGGACAGCAAAAACATTCAGTACTTC. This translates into CASSLLDSKNIQYF.

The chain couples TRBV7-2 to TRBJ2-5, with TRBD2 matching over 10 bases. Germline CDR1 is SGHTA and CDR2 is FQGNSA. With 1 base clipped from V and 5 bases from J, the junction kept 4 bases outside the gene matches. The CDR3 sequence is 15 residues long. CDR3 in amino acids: CASSLGPAGGETQYF. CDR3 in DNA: TGTGCCAGCAGCTTAGGTCCAGCGGGGGGGGAGACCCAGTACTTC. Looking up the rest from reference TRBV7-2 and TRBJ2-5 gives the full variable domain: GAGVSQSPSNKVTEKGKDVELRCDPISGHTALYWYRQSLGQGLEFLIYFQGNSAPDKSGLPSDRFSAERTGGSVSTLTIQRTQQEDSAVYLCASSLGPAGGETQYFGPGTRLLVL.

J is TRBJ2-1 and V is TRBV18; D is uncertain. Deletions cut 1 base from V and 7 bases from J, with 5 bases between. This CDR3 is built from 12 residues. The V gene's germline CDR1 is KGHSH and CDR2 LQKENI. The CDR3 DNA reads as TGTGCCAGCTCACCACTCGGGAATGAGCAGTTCTTC. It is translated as CASSPLGNEQFF.

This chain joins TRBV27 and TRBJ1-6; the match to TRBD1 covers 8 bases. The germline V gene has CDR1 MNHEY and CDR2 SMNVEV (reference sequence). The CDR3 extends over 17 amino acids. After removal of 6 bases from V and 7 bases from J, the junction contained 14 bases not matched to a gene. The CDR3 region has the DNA TGTGCCAGCAGGACCCCAGCATTACAGGGGGTGAATTCACCCCTCCACTTT. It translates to CASRTPALQGVNSPLHF.

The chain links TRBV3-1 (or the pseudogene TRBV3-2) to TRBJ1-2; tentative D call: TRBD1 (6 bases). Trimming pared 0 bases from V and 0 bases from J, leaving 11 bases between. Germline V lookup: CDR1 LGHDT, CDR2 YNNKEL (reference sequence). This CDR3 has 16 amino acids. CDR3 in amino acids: CASSQEFGQTNYGYTF. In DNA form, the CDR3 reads TGTGCCAGCAGCCAAGAGTTCGGACAGACTAACTATGGCTACACCTTC.

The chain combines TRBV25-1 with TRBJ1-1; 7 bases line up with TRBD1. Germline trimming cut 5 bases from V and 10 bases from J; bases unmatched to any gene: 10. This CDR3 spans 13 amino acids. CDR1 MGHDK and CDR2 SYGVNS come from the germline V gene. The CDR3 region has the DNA TGTGCCAGCAGTAAAGACAGGGCGATTAGAGCTTTCTTT. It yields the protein CASSKDRAIRAFF.

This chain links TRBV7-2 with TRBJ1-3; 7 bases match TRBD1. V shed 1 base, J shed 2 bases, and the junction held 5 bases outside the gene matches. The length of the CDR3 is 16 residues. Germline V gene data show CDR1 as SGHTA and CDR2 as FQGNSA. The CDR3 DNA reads TGTGCCAGCAGCTTAGTGACAGGGAAAACTGGAAACACCATATATTTT. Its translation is CASSLVTGKTGNTIYF.

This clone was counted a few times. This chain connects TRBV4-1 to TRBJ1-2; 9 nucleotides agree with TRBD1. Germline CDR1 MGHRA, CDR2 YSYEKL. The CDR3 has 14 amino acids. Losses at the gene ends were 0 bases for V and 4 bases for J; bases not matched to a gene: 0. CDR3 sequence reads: CASSQETGGYGYTF. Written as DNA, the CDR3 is TGCGCCAGCAGCCAAGAGACAGGGGGCTATGGCTACACCTTC.

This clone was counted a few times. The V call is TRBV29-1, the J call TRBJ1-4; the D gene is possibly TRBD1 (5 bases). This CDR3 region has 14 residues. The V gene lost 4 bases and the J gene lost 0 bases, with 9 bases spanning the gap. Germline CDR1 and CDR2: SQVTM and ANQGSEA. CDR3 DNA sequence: TGCAGCGTTGGGGGCAGTGCAACTAATGAAAAACTGTTTTTT. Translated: CSVGGSATNEKLFF.